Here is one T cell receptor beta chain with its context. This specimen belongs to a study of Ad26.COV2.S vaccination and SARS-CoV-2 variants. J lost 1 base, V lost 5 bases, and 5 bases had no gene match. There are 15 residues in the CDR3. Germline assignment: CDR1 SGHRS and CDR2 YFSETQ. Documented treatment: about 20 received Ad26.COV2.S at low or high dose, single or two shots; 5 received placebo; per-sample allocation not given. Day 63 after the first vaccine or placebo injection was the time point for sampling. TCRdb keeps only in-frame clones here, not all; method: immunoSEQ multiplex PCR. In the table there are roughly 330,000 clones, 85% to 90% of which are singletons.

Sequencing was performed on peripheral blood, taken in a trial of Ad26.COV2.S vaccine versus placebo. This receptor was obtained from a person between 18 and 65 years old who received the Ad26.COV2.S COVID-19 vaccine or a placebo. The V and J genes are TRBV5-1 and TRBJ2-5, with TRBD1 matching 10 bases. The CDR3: CASSPGTGAQETQYF. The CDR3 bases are TGCGCCAGCAGTCCCGGGACAGGGGCCCAAGAGACCCAGTACTTC.